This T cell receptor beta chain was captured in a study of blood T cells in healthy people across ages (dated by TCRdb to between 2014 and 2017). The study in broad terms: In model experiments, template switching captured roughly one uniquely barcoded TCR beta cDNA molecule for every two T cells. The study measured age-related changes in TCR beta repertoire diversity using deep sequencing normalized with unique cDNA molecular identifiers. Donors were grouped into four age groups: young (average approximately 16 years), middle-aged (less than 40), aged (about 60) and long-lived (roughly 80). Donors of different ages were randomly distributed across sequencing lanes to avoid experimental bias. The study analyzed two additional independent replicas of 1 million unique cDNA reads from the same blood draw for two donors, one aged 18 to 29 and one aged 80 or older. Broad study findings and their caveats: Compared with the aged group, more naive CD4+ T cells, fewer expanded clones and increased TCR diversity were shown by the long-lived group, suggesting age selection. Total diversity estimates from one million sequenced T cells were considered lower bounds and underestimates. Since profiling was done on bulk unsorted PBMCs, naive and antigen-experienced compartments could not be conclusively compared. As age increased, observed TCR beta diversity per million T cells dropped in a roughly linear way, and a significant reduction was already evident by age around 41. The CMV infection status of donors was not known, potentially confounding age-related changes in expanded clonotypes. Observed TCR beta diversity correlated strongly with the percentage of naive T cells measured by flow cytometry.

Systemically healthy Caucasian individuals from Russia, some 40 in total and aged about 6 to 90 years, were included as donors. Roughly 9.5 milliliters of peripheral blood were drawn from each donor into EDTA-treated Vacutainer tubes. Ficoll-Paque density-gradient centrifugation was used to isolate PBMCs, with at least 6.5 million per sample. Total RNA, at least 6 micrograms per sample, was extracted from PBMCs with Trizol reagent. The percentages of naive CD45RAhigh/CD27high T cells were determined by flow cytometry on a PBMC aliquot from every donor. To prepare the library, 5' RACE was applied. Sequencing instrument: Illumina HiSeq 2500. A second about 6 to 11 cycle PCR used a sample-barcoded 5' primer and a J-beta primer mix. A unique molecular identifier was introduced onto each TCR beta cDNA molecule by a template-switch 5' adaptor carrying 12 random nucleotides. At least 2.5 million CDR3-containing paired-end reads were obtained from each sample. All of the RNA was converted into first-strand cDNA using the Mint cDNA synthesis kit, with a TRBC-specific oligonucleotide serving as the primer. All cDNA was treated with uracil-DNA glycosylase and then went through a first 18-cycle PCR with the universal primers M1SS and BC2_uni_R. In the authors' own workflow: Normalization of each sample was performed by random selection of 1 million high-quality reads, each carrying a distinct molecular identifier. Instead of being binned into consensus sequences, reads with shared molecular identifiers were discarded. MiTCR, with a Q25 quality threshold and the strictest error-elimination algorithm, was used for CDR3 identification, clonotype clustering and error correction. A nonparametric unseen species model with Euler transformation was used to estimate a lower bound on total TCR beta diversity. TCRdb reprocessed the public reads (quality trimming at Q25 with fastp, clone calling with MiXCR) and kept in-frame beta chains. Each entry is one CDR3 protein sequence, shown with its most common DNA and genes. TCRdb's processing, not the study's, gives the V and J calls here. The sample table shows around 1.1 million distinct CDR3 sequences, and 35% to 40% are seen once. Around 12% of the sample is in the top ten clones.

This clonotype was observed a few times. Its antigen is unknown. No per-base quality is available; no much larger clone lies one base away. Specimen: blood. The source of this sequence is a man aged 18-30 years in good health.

The nucleotides are TGTGCCAGCAGCAAGGGGCATGAGGACTACTATGGCTACACCTTC. Translation gives CASSKGHEDYYGYTF. The chain links TRBV25-1 with TRBJ1-2; the D gene is perhaps TRBD1, from 5 matching bases. V is cut by 6 bases and J by 3 bases, and the space between the germline ends is 17 bases. Including cysteine and phenylalanine, the CDR3 has 15 amino acids. CDR3 DNA is the only sequence kept; it has 45 bases, read in frame from the first base. In the germline V gene, CDR1 corresponds to MGHDK and CDR2 to SYGVNS.